The clone carrying this T cell receptor (beta chain) came up many times. Construction of TCR beta libraries relied on iRepertoire HTBI primers and on Arm-PCR targeting CDR3 regions. TCRdb reanalysed the multiplex PCR reads using MiXCR and keeps one entry per CDR3 protein. Counted here are over 300,000 distinct CDR3 sequences, around 16% occurring once; the ten biggest clones make up about 20%. V lost 4 bases, J lost 4 bases, and 16 bases lay in between. The CDR3 is 16 residues long. Looked up from germline, CDR1 is MDHEN and CDR2 is SYDVKM. This specimen belongs to a study of regulatory T cells in long-lasting Graves disease. Documented time point: newly diagnosed GD, antithyroid drugs for less than 3 months. PBMCs were the source of the RNA used for TCR sequencing. Patients were enrolled at an endocrinology department in Xi'an, China.

This clonotype was obtained from a female donor with Graves disease. Sequenced material: peripheral blood mononuclear cells (PBMCs), taken at new diagnosis, from a patient treated with antithyroid drugs. The rearrangement links TRBV28 to TRBJ1-4; D is ambiguous. CDR3 region: CASSWTKDLGNEKLFF. Here the CDR3 DNA reads TGTGCCAGCAGTTGGACTAAGGATTTGGGTAATGAAAAACTGTTTTTT.